These 18 T cell receptor beta chains originate from one sample sequenced in a study of T cell responses to AZD1222 COVID-19 vaccine. TCRdb's copy holds only in-frame clones and misses some; the assay was immunoSEQ multiplex PCR. The sample has roughly 150,000 clones, less than 95% seen once; the top ten hold 5% to 6.5%. Source: peripheral blood, taken 28 days after the second AZD1222 dose. These receptor sequences come from an adult who received the AZD1222 COVID-19 vaccine.

J is TRBJ1-1 and V is TRBV19; D may be TRBD1 (5 bases). CDR3 length equals 17 residues. Germline CDR1 LNHDA, CDR2 SQIVND (reference sequence). Trimming stripped 4 bases from V and 4 bases from J, with 22 bases between. The CDR3 protein is CASSTSPDLRGRTEAFF. DNA for the CDR3: TGTGCCAGTAGTACCAGTCCGGACTTGAGGGGCCGCACTGAAGCTTTCTTT.

This clone was picked up one time. The chain carries TRBV19 and TRBJ2-4, with TRBD2 identical over 8 bases. Germline V gene sequence: CDR1 LNHDA, CDR2 SQIVND (reference sequence). The CDR3 consists of 14 residues. Losses at the gene ends were 10 bases for V and 4 bases for J; bases not matched to a gene: 9. The CDR3 loop reads CATSIAGFKNIQYF. DNA of the CDR3: TGTGCCACTTCCATAGCGGGATTTAAAAACATTCAGTACTTC.

With regard to this clone: The same CDR3 can be traced to other DNA sequences in this sample. The chain carries TRBV12-3 or TRBV12-4 and TRBJ1-5; D unresolved. The CDR3 is 13 residues long. V was trimmed by 4 bases and J by 0 bases, leaving 4 bases between them. The CDR3 here is CASSSNSNQPQHF. As DNA, the CDR3 is TGTGCCAGCAGTTCGAATAGCAATCAGCCCCAGCATTTT.

The V call is TRBV9, the J call TRBJ2-6; D is perhaps TRBD1 or TRBD2 (5 bases each). V was clipped by 2 bases and J by 2 bases, with 8 bases between them. The germline V gene has CDR1 SGDLS and CDR2 YYNGEE. This CDR3 spans 15 amino acids. CDR3 nucleotides: TGTGCCAGCAGCGTGGGGACGGCTGGGGCCAACGTCCTGACTTTC. Translating it yields CASSVGTAGANVLTF. Together with reference TRBV9 and TRBJ2-6, the CDR3 gives the full variable domain: DSGVTQTPKHLITATGQRVTLRCSPRSGDLSVYWYQQSLDQGLQFLIQYYNGEERAKGNILERFSAQQFPDLHSELNLSSLELGDSALYFCASSVGTAGANVLTFGAGSRLTVL.

The rearrangement links TRBV28 to TRBJ2-5; no clear D gene. With 2 bases removed from V and 9 bases from J, the gap between germline ends came to 19 bases. CDR1 is MDHEN, CDR2 SYDVKM, per germline. The CDR3 runs 15 residues. The CDR3 bases are TGTGCCAGCAGTTTACGACCCCGTACCTCCGAATCCCAGTACTTC. It specifies CASSLRPRTSESQYF.

The CDR3: CASNSQGVTKNIQYF. In DNA form, the CDR3 reads TGTGCCAGCAACAGTCAGGGGGTGACCAAAAACATTCAGTACTTC. The rearrangement joins TRBV5-8 to TRBJ2-4, with 7 positions matching TRBD1. The CDR3 is made up of 15 amino acids. Germline V gene data show CDR1 as SGHTS and CDR2 as YDEGEE. J lost 2 bases, V lost 6 bases, and 8 bases had no gene match. The full variable domain, rest sourced from reference TRBV5-8 and TRBJ2-4, is EAGVTQSPTHLIKTRGQQATLRCSPISGHTSVYWYQQALGLGLQFLLWYDEGEERNRGNFPPRFSGRQFPNYSSELNVNALELEDSALYLCASNSQGVTKNIQYFGAGTRLSVL.

The chain couples TRBV7-6 to TRBJ1-5, with 7 bases aligning to TRBD1. The V gene end was trimmed by 6 bases and the J gene end by 6 bases; junction bases not matched to a gene: 17. Germline V lookup: CDR1 SGHVS, CDR2 FNYEAQ. The CDR3 covers 17 residues. DNA for the CDR3: TGTGCCAGCAGTCCGGGGCCACCTACAGGGGTGGTTCAGCCCCAGCATTTT. This translates into CASSPGPPTGVVQPQHF.

The chain employs TRBV12-3 or TRBV12-4 and TRBJ2-7; 8 bases fit TRBD1. Germline trimming cut 5 bases from V and 6 bases from J; bases unmatched to any gene: 3. The CDR3 is 12 residues long. CDR3 in amino acids: CASSRTGPEQYF. DNA of the CDR3: TGTGCCAGCAGTAGGACAGGGCCCGAGCAGTACTTC.

The rearrangement uses TRBV6-2 or TRBV6-3 and TRBJ2-3; D is uncertain. V lost 0 bases to trimming and J lost 6 bases, with 10 bases between them. This CDR3 has 14 amino acids. Germline V gives CDR1 MNHEY, CDR2 SVGEGT. The DNA for the CDR3 is TGTGCCAGCAGTTACTCGACGGTCCTTGATACGCAGTATTTT. Protein product: CASSYSTVLDTQYF.

The rearrangement joins TRBV28 to TRBJ1-2, with D perhaps TRBD1 (5 bases). The CDR3 is made up of 15 amino acids. Trimming cost V 3 bases and J 2 bases, with 13 bases left between them. The germline V gene has CDR1 MDHEN and CDR2 SYDVKM. The CDR3 DNA is TGTGCCAGCAGTTTTTCAGGGTTCTTAAACTATGGCTACACCTTC. Protein sequence: CASSFSGFLNYGYTF.

This clone was seen a few times. The chain uses TRBV18 and TRBJ2-6; tentative D call: TRBD2 (6 bases). Trimming shortened V by 3 bases and J by 2 bases, and 17 bases separated the two germline ends. The CDR3 loop spans 18 amino acids. The germline CDR1 and CDR2 sequences are KGHSH and LQKENI. CDR3 in amino acids: CASSPGAFGGTGANVLTF. The CDR3 DNA follows: TGTGCCAGCTCACCGGGAGCTTTTGGAGGGACTGGGGCCAACGTCCTGACTTTC.

The chain has TRBV2 and TRBJ1-6; D unclear. Trimming left V 3 bases short and J 7 bases short, with 13 bases between. Germline loops: CDR1 SNHLY, CDR2 FYNNEI. The CDR3 has 15 residues. The CDR3: CASSEARSANSPLHF. The CDR3 DNA reads as TGTGCCAGCAGTGAGGCCCGGAGTGCCAATTCACCCCTCCACTTT.

On this clone: The sample has other DNA sequences that encode this CDR3 too. CDR3: CASSPRDTGELFF. CDR3 nucleotide sequence: TGTGCCAGCTCACCGAGGGACACCGGGGAGCTGTTTTTT. The V and J genes are TRBV18 and TRBJ2-2; possible D gene TRBD2, 5 bases. Between the trimmed V and J ends, which lost 3 bases and 3 bases, there was a span of 5 bases. The length of the CDR3 is 13 residues. Germline CDR1 KGHSH, CDR2 LQKENI.

The V and J genes are TRBV5-1 and TRBJ2-2; D is possibly TRBD2 (6 bases). V gave up 2 bases and J gave up 5 bases, with 13 bases separating them. CDR1 is SGHRS and CDR2 is YFSETQ in the germline V gene. There are 15 residues in the CDR3. CDR3 protein: CASSFGGLATGELFF. Here the CDR3 DNA reads TGCGCCAGCAGCTTCGGGGGTCTTGCAACCGGGGAGCTGTTTTTT.

This clone was observed once. The J gene is TRBJ1-2, the V gene TRBV28; D is perhaps TRBD1 (6 bases). The CDR3 is made up of 13 amino acids. The V gene's germline CDR1 is MDHEN and CDR2 SYDVKM. Deletions cut 2 bases from V and 5 bases from J, with 9 bases between. CDR3 DNA: TGTGCCAGCAGTTTACGGACAGAGTATGGCTACACCTTC. Amino acids: CASSLRTEYGYTF.

This chain joins TRBV5-8 and TRBJ1-5; 7 positions match TRBD1. CDR1 is SGHTS, CDR2 YDEGEE, per germline. V was clipped by 0 bases and J by 1 base; unmatched bases: 7. This CDR3 is built from 17 residues. Here the CDR3 reads CASSLARDSGSNQPQHF. In DNA, the CDR3 is TGTGCCAGCAGCTTGGCACGGGACAGTGGGAGCAATCAGCCCCAGCATTTT. Using reference TRBV5-8 and TRBJ1-5 for the parts outside the CDR3, the full variable domain is EAGVTQSPTHLIKTRGQQATLRCSPISGHTSVYWYQQALGLGLQFLLWYDEGEERNRGNFPPRFSGRQFPNYSSELNVNALELEDSALYLCASSLARDSGSNQPQHFGDGTRLSIL.

The V gene is TRBV6-5, the J gene TRBJ1-1; unclear D gene. This CDR3 is 15 amino acids long. Trimming removed 0 bases from V and 0 bases from J, with 8 bases in between. Germline loops: CDR1 MNHEY, CDR2 SVGAGI. DNA for the CDR3: TGTGCCAGCAGTTACTCGAAAGAATTGAACACTGAAGCTTTCTTT. This sequence encodes CASSYSKELNTEAFF.

The rearrangement links TRBV6-5 to TRBJ2-5, with 7 bases lining up with TRBD2. The CDR3 is 15 residues long. V trimming: 7 bases; J trimming: 5 bases; junction bases outside the gene matches: 13. Germline lookup yields CDR1 MNHEY and CDR2 SVGAGI. For the CDR3, the DNA is TGTGCCAGCACCGCAGTCGGCGGGGGATGGGAGACCCAGTACTTC. Translated, it gives CASTAVGGGWETQYF.